This TCR beta chain derives from a study of control samples from healthy donors and cancer patients. Data came from immunoSEQ multiplex PCR; TCRdb stores just in-frame clones and leaves some out. The data show some 71,000 clones, with roughly 89% seen just once and over 4.5% held by the top ten. The V end was cut by 2 bases, the J end by 4 bases, with 5 bases between. The CDR3 is 13 amino acids. Per the germline V gene, CDR1 is MNHEY and CDR2 is SVGAGI. The genes are TRBV6-5 and TRBJ2-2; a weak D match, TRBD1 (5 bases). Specimen: PBMCs. The receptor was isolated from a man aged 55 to 69 with colorectal cancer. The CDR3 loop reads CASSYGATGELFF. CDR3 DNA: TGTGCCAGCAGTTACGGGGCCACCGGGGAGCTGTTTTTT.